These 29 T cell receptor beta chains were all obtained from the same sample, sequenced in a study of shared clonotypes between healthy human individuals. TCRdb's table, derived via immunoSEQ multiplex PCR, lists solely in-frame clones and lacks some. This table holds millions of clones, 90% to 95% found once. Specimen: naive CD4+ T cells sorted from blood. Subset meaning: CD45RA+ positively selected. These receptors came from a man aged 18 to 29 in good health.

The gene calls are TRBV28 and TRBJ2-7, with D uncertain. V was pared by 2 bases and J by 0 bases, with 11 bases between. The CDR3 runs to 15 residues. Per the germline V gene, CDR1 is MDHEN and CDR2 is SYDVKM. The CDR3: CASSLGTVSSYEQYF. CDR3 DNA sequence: TGTGCCAGCAGTTTAGGTACCGTGAGCTCCTACGAGCAGTACTTC.

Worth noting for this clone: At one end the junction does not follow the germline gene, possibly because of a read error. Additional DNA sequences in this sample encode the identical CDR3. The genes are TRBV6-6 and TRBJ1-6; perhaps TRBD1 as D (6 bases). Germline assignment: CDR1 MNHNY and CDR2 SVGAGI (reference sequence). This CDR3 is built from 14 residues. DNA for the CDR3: TGTGCCAGCAGTCCGGACAGAAGTTATTCGCCCCTCCACTTT. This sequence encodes CASSPDRSYSPLHF.

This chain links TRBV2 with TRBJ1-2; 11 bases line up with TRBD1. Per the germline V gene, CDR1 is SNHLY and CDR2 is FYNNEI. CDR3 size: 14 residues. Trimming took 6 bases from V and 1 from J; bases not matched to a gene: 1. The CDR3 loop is CASRGTGGNYGYTF. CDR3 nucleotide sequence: TGTGCCAGCAGGGGGACAGGGGGTAACTATGGCTACACCTTC.

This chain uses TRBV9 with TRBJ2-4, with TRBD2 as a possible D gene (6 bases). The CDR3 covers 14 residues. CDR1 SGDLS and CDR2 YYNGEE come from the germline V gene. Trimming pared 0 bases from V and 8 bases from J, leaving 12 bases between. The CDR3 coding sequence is TGTGCCAGCAGCGTAGTTCCCGGCGGGGACATTCAGTACTTC. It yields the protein CASSVVPGGDIQYF.

The CDR3 reads CASGEMVSRNEQFF. CDR3 coding DNA: TGTGCCAGCGGCGAGATGGTGAGCAGAAATGAGCAGTTCTTC. V and J are TRBV7-9 and TRBJ2-1, with unresolved D. The CDR3 runs to 14 residues. Trimming removed 8 bases at V and 7 bases at J, with 18 bases between. Per the germline V gene, CDR1 is SEHNR and CDR2 is FQNEAQ (reference sequence).

DNA for the CDR3: TGCGCCAGCAGCTTGGGGGGCGGTATTGTGTTCAATGAGCAGTTCTTC. Amino acids: CASSLGGGIVFNEQFF. The rearrangement joins TRBV5-1 to TRBJ2-1; D possibly corresponds to TRBD1 (5 bases). V gave up 0 bases and J gave up 6 bases, with 16 bases separating them. The CDR3 is 16 residues long. CDR1 and CDR2 (germline): SGHRS, YFSETQ.

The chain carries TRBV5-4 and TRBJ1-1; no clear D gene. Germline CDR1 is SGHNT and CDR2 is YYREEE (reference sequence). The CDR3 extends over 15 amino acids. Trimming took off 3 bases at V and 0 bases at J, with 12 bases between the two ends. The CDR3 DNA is TGTGCCAGCAGCTCTCCCCTTAGATTGAACACTGAAGCTTTCTTT. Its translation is CASSSPLRLNTEAFF. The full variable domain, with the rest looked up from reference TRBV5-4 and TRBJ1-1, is ETGVTQSPTHLIKTRGQQVTLRCSSQSGHNTVSWYQQALGQGPQFIFQYYREEENGRGNFPPRFSGLQFPNYSSELNVNALELDDSALYLCASSSPLRLNTEAFFGQGTRLTVV.

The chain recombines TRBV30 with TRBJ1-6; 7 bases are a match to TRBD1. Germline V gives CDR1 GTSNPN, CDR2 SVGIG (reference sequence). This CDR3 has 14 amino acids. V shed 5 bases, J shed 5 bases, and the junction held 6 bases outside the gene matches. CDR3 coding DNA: TGTGCCTGGGGCCCGGGACAGAATAATTCACCCCTCCACTTT. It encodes CAWGPGQNNSPLHF.

The CDR3 bases are TGTGCCAGCATACGGGAGATCCGATTAAACTATGGCTACACCTTC. Its translation: CASIREIRLNYGYTF. The chain joins TRBV6-1 to TRBJ1-2; D is undetermined. The CDR3 covers 15 residues. The ends were cut back, 7 bases at V and 2 bases at J, with 17 bases in the middle. CDR1 is MNHNS, CDR2 SASEGT, per germline.

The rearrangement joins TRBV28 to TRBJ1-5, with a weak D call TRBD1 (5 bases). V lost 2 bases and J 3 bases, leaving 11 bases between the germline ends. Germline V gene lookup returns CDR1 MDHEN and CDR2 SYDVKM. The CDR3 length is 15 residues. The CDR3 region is CASSLIQAPNQPQHF. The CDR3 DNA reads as TGTGCCAGCAGTTTAATACAGGCTCCCAATCAGCCCCAGCATTTT.

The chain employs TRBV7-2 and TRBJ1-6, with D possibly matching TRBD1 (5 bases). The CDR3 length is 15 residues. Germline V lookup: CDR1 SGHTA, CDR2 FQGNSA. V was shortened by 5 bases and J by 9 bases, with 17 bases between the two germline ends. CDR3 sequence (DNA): TGTGCCAGCAGCGTTTCCGGGACGGCAAGTTCACCCCTCCACTTT. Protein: CASSVSGTASSPLHF. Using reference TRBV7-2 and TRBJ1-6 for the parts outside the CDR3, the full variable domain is GAGVSQSPSNKVTEKGKDVELRCDPISGHTALYWYRQSLGQGLEFLIYFQGNSAPDKSGLPSDRFSAERTGGSVSTLTIQRTQQEDSAVYLCASSVSGTASSPLHFGNGTRLTVT.

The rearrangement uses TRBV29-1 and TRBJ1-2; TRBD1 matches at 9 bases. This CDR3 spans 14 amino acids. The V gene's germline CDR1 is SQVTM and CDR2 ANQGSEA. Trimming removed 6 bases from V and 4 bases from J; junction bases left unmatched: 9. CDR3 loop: CSVRPDRGAYGYTF. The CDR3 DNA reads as TGCAGCGTACGCCCGGACAGGGGAGCCTATGGCTACACCTTC. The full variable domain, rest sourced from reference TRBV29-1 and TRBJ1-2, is SAVISQKPSRDICQRGTSLTIQCQVDSQVTMMFWYRQQPGQSLTLIATANQGSEATYESGFVIDKFPISRPNLTFSTLTVSNMSPEDSSIYLCSVRPDRGAYGYTFGSGTRLTVV.

The DNA for the CDR3 is TGTGCCTGGAAAGGGGTTTCTGGGGCCAACGTCCTGACTTTC. This gives the protein CAWKGVSGANVLTF. This chain uses TRBV30 with TRBJ2-6; a weak D match, TRBD1 (5 bases). There are 14 residues in the CDR3. V lost 4 bases, J lost 1 base, and 8 bases lay in between. Germline CDR1 is GTSNPN and CDR2 is SVGIG (reference sequence).

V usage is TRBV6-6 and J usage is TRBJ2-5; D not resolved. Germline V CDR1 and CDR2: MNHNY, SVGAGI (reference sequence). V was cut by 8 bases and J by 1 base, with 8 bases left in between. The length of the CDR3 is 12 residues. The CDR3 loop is CASHGPQETQYF. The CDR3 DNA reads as TGTGCCAGCCACGGGCCCCAAGAGACCCAGTACTTC.

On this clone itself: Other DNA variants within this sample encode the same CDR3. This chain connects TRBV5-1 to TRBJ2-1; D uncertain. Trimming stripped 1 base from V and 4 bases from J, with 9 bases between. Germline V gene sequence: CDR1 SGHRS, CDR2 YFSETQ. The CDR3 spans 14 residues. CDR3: CASSLSGSYNEQFF. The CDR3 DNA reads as TGCGCCAGCAGCTTGAGTGGAAGTTACAATGAGCAGTTCTTC.

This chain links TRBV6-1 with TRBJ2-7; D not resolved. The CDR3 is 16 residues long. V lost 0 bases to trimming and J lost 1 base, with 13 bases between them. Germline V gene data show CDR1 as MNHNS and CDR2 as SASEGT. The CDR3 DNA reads TGTGCCAGCAGTGAAGCCGTTAGGGTTGGGTCCTACGAGCAGTACTTC. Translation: CASSEAVRVGSYEQYF.

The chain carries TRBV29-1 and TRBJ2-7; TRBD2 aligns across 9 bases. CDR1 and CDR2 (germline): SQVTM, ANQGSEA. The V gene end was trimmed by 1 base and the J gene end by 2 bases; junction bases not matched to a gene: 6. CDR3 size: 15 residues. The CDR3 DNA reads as TGCAGCGTTGAAGGAGCGGGAGGTGGAACCTACGAGCAGTACTTC. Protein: CSVEGAGGGTYEQYF.

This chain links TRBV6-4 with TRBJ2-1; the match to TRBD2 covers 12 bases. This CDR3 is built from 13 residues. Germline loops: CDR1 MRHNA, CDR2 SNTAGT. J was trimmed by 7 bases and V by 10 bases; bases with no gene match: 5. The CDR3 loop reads CANPSGRGNEQFF. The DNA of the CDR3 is TGTGCCAACCCTAGCGGGAGGGGGAATGAGCAGTTCTTC.

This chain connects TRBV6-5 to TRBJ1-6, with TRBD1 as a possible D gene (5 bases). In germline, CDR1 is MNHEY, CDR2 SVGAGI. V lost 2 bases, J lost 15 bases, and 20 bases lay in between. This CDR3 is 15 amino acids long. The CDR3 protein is CASSYRHFSQGHLHF. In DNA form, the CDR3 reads TGTGCCAGCAGTTACCGACACTTCTCCCAGGGCCACCTCCACTTT.

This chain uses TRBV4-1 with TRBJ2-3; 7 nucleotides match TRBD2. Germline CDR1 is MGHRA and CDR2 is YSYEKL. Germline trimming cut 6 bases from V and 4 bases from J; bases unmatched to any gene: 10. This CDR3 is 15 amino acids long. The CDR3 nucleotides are TGCGCCAGCAGGGAAAGACAGACTAGCCCAGATACGCAGTATTTT. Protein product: CASRERQTSPDTQYF.

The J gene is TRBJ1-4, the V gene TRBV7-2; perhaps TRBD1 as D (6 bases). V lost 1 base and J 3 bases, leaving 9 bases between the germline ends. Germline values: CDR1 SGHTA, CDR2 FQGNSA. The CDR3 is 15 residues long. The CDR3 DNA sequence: TGTGCCAGCAGCTTAGGGGGGGCTGCTAATGAAAAACTGTTTTTT. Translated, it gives CASSLGGAANEKLFF.

The CDR3 DNA reads as TGCGCCAGCAGCCCGACGACTGGACAGGGAAGTCGGGTTACTGAAGCTTTCTTT. Residues: CASSPTTGQGSRVTEAFF. The rearrangement uses TRBV5-1 and TRBJ1-1; TRBD1 aligns across 8 bases. The CDR3 spans 18 residues. The trim removed 4 bases at V and 5 bases at J, leaving 19 bases unmatched. Germline CDR1 is SGHRS and CDR2 is YFSETQ.

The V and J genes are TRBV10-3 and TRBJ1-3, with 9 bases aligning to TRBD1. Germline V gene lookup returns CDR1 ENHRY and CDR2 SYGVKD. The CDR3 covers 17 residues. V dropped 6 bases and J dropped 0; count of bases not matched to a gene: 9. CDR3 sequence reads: CAISWVPGQGSGNTIYF. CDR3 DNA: TGTGCCATCAGCTGGGTCCCGGGACAGGGCTCTGGAAACACCATATATTTT.

The CDR3 loop is CASSLDHEQYF. The CDR3 DNA is TGTGCCAGCAGCTTAGACCACGAGCAGTACTTC. The chain links TRBV7-6 to TRBJ2-7; the D is unclear. The ends were cut back, 1 base at V and 5 bases at J, with 3 bases in the middle. Germline CDR1 reads SGHVS; CDR2 reads FNYEAQ. The CDR3 is 11 amino acids.

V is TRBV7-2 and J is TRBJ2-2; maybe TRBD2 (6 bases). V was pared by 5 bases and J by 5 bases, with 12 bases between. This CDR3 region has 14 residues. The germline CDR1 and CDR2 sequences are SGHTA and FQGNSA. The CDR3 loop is CASSLPSATGELFF. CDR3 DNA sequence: TGTGCCAGCAGCCTACCTAGCGCGACCGGGGAGCTGTTTTTT.

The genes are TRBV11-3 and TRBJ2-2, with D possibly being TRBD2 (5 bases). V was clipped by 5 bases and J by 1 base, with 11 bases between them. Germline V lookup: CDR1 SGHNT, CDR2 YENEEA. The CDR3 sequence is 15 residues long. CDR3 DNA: TGTGCCAGCAGCACCGGGATTAAGAACACCGGGGAGCTGTTTTTT. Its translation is CASSTGIKNTGELFF.

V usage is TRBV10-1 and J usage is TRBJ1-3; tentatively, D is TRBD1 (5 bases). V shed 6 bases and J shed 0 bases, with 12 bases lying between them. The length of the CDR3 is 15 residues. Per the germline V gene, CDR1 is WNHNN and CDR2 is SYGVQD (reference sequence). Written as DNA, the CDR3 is TGCGCCAGCAGGGACATATGGAGCTCTGGAAACACCATATATTTT. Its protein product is CASRDIWSSGNTIYF.

The CDR3 here is CASSYSRVGLNNEQFF. The CDR3, as DNA: TGTGCCAGCAGTTACTCGAGGGTCGGTTTGAACAATGAGCAGTTCTTC. V is TRBV6-5 and J is TRBJ2-1, with D possibly being TRBD2 (5 bases). The V end lost 0 bases, the J end lost 5 bases, and 14 bases lay between the germline ends. The CDR3 spans 16 residues. Germline CDR1 is MNHEY and CDR2 is SVGAGI.

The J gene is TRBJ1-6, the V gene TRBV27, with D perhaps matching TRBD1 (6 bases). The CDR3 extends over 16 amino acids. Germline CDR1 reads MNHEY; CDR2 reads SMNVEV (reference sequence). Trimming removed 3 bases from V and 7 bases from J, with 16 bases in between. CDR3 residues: CASSFMDSHANSPLHF. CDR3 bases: TGTGCCAGCAGTTTCATGGACAGTCACGCCAATTCACCCCTCCACTTT.